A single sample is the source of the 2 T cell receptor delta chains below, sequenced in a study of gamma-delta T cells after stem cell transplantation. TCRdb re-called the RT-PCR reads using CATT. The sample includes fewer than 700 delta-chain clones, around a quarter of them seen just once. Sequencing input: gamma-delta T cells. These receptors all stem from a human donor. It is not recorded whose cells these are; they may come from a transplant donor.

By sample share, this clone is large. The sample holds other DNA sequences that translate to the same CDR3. CDR3 sequence: CACDTMPAGGSVGGYTDKLIF. Written as DNA, the CDR3 is TGTGCCTGTGACACGATGCCTGCTGGGGGATCCGTCGGGGGGTACACCGATAAACTCATCTTT. The chain uses TRDV2 and TRDJ1; 9 nucleotides match TRDD3. Germline V CDR1 and CDR2: GEAIGNYY, EKD. Losses at the gene ends were 1 base for V and 0 bases for J; bases not matched to a gene: 20. The CDR3 totals 21 residues.

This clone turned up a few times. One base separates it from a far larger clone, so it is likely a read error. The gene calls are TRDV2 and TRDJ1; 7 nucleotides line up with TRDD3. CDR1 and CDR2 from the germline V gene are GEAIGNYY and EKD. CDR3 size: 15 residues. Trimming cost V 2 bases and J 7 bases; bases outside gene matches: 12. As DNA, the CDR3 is TGTGCCTGTGACAATCTCCTGGGGGGTACGCCTAAACTCATCTTT. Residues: CACDNLLGGTPKLIF.